The 9 T cell receptor beta chains presented below share a single source sample, sequenced in a study of blood T cells in healthy people across ages. Using a J-beta primer mix together with a sample-barcoded 5' primer, a second PCR was run for roughly 6 to 12 cycles. TCRdb processed the 5' RACE reads anew with MiXCR; each CDR3 protein has one entry. The data contain just under 750,000 distinct CDR3 sequences, 22% of them singletons. Sequencing was performed on blood. The receptors were gathered from a man aged 70 or older in good health.

The rearrangement links TRBV7-9 to TRBJ2-7; D remains unclear. This CDR3 is built from 12 residues. The germline V gene encodes CDR1 SEHNR and CDR2 FQNEAQ (reference sequence). V dropped 5 bases and J dropped 0 bases, with 5 bases sitting between them. The CDR3 is CASSQHSYEQYF. The CDR3 DNA reads TGTGCCAGCAGCCAACACTCCTACGAGCAGTACTTC.

CDR3 loop: CASSILAGDSYNEQFF. CDR3 DNA sequence: TGTGCCAGCAGTATACTAGCGGGGGACTCCTACAATGAGCAGTTCTTC. The chain is built from TRBV11-1 and TRBJ2-1; 11 nucleotides agree with TRBD2. V shed 6 bases and J 0 bases; nucleotides not matched to a gene: 4. The length of the CDR3 is 16 residues. The germline V gene has CDR1 SGHAT and CDR2 FQDESV (reference sequence).

The chain uses TRBV12-3 or TRBV12-4 and TRBJ2-5; a weak D match, TRBD1 (6 bases). V was pared by 5 bases and J by 4 bases, with 14 bases between. This CDR3 contains 14 residues. The CDR3 bases are TGTGCCAGCAGTCCCGAACAGGGTTCAGAGACCCAGTACTTC. Translating it yields CASSPEQGSETQYF.

The V call is TRBV6-5, the J call TRBJ1-4, with 7 bases identical to TRBD1. V lost 8 bases to trimming and J lost 7 bases; unmatched junction nucleotides: 13. The CDR3 is 15 residues long. The germline V gene encodes CDR1 MNHEY and CDR2 SVGAGI. As DNA, the CDR3 is TGTGCCAGCCGTAGACAGGGTGCCCGACGTGAAAAACTGTTTTTT. Protein product: CASRRQGARREKLFF.

This clonotype was counted at least ten times. The chain links TRBV5-1 to TRBJ2-5; D is possibly TRBD2 (5 bases). The germline gives CDR1 SGHRS, CDR2 YFSETQ. CDR3 length: 15 residues. V shed 9 bases and J shed 1 base, with 19 bases lying between them. Written as DNA, the CDR3 is TGCGCCATTACCCCTGGCGGGTCCGTCCAAGAGACCCAGTACTTC. Translated: CAITPGGSVQETQYF.

This clonotype was detected only a few times. V usage is TRBV30 and J usage is TRBJ1-2; the D is unclear. CDR3 length equals 13 residues. V dropped 2 bases and J dropped 4 bases, with 11 bases sitting between them. Per germline, CDR1 GTSNPN and CDR2 SVGIG (reference sequence). CDR3 sequence (DNA): TGTGCCTGGAGTCAGGCAGGTGGCTATGGCTACACCTTC. Translation: CAWSQAGGYGYTF. Looking up the rest from reference TRBV30 and TRBJ1-2 gives the full variable domain: SQTIHQWPATLVQPVGSPLSLECTVEGTSNPNLYWYRQAAGRGLQLLFYSVGIGQISSEVPQNLSASRPQDRQFILSSKKLLLSDSGFYLCAWSQAGGYGYTFGSGTRLTVV.

V gene TRBV19 combines with J gene TRBJ2-1, with TRBD2 identical over 9 bases. The length of the CDR3 is 16 residues. The germline V gene has CDR1 LNHDA and CDR2 SQIVND (reference sequence). V shed 6 bases and J 8 bases; nucleotides not matched to a gene: 14. CDR3 in amino acids: CASRPPRAGGRDEQFF. CDR3 nucleotides: TGTGCCAGTAGGCCTCCGAGGGCGGGGGGGCGCGATGAGCAGTTCTTC. Supplemented by reference TRBV19 and TRBJ2-1, the full variable domain reads DGGITQSPKYLFRKEGQNVTLSCEQNLNHDAMYWYRQDPGQGLRLIYYSQIVNDFQKGDIAEGYSVSREKKESFPLTVTSAQKNPTAFYLCASRPPRAGGRDEQFFGPGTRLTVL.

This clonotype was picked up a small number of times. The chain employs TRBV10-3 and TRBJ2-3, with no clear D. The V end was cut by 2 bases, the J end by 5 bases, with 8 bases between. This CDR3 has 13 amino acids. Germline V gives CDR1 ENHRY, CDR2 SYGVKD. The CDR3 sequence is CAISEPTKDTQYF. The CDR3 nucleotides are TGTGCCATCAGTGAGCCGACAAAAGATACGCAGTATTTT.

This clonotype was seen more than once but under ten times. The V and J genes are TRBV7-2 and TRBJ2-5, with D unresolved. Per germline, CDR1 SGHTA and CDR2 FQGNSA. This CDR3 contains 15 residues. V lost 2 bases, J lost 4 bases, and 14 bases lay in between. The CDR3 region has the DNA TGTGCCAGCAGCTTAACCCCCAGGAGTCTAGAGACCCAGTACTTC. Translating gives CASSLTPRSLETQYF.